This entry describes one TCR beta chain. The PCR used 60 Vbeta and 13 Jbeta primers. The protocol was immunoSEQ multiplex PCR, while the TCRdb copy is restricted to in-frame clones and leaves out a portion. Its listing shows 30,000 to 35,000 clones. The entry originates in a study of cytomegalovirus exposure and HLA in healthy donors. The CDR3 sequence is 15 residues long. Germline V CDR1 and CDR2: ENHRY, SYGVKD. J lost 6 bases, V lost 6 bases, and 5 bases had no gene match. Sample: PBMCs. The chain couples TRBV10-3 to TRBJ2-3; TRBD2 agrees at 14 bases. This receptor was obtained from a woman aged 40 to 49 in good health and CMV-seropositive. The CDR3 region has the DNA TGTGCCATCAGGGGGACTAGCGGGAGTATTGATACGCAGTATTTT. This codes for CAIRGTSGSIDTQYF.